This T cell receptor beta chain was recovered during a study of beta chain features in type 1 diabetes. Points from the study as a whole: Moderate but significant shortening of TCRB CDR3s was recorded in all four CD4+ subsets from Type 1 diabetes patients.

Notes on this clone: Its antigen is undetermined.

The sequenced template was cDNA made from the entire isolated RNA. Method: immunoSEQ multiplex PCR; TCRdb's copy keeps in-frame clones and lacks some. Among over 90,000 clones listed, under 30% were seen once. The germline CDR1 and CDR2 sequences are LNHNV and YYDKDF (reference sequence). V was pared by 0 bases and J by 7 bases, with 14 bases of the junction left unmatched. The CDR3 extends over 19 amino acids. The sample was central memory CD4+ T cells from blood. This sequence originates from a woman aged 18-30 years with type 1 diabetes. The chain uses TRBV15 and TRBJ2-5, with 13 bases that match TRBD2. The CDR3 loop is CATSRDSWTSGRGKGTQYF. CDR3 nucleotide sequence: TGTGCCACCAGCAGAGATAGTTGGACTAGCGGGAGAGGCAAGGGGACCCAGTACTTC.